The clone carrying this TCR beta chain appeared once. These data belong to a study of blood T cell repertoires in COVID-19. Overall study: Samples representing acute and convalescent COVID-19 were sourced from the United States, Italy and Spain. T cells, B-cell-depleted T cells, or PBMCs supplied cDNA or gDNA.

Germline CDR1 SGDLS, CDR2 YYNGEE. V dropped 4 bases and J dropped 1 base, with 13 bases sitting between them. This CDR3 region has 15 residues. Original analysis: Amplification from reference gene primers served as the basis for estimated nucleated cell counts. TCRdb's copy holds only in-frame clones and misses some; the assay was immunoSEQ multiplex PCR. V, J and clone size derive from that table, while D and trimming were established from the DNA sequence. The table includes fewer than 200,000 clones, 70% to 90% detected once. The chain links TRBV9 to TRBJ2-3; a weak D match, TRBD2 (5 bases). This clonotype was sampled from a man aged 35-49 years with acute or convalescent COVID-19. Sequencing input: peripheral blood. The CDR3 region is CASSPPGIRTDTQYF. The CDR3 bases are TGTGCCAGCAGCCCCCCGGGGATCCGCACAGATACGCAGTATTTT.